The T cell receptor beta chain under discussion was sequenced for a study of blood T cell repertoires in COVID-19. CDR1 is MNHEY, CDR2 SVGAGI, per germline. Trimming cost V 5 bases and J 11 bases; bases outside gene matches: 4. The CDR3 has 11 residues. Per the original methods: Nucleated cell number was recorded as an estimate derived from reference gene primer amplification. Measured with immunoSEQ multiplex PCR; TCRdb has only the in-frame clones, and not every one. The D gene and trimming were derived from the DNA, and the V and J assignments and clone size from that table. The sample shows about 70,000 clones, approximately 83% of them seen only once. Remarks on this clone: This sample includes further DNA sequences coding for the same CDR3.

Specimen: peripheral blood. The clonotype originates from a human donor in a cohort sampled during active COVID-19. This rearrangement joins TRBV6-5 to TRBJ1-1; 8 nucleotides match TRBD1. The CDR3 DNA reads TGTGCCAGCAGTACAGGGGGAGAGGCTTTCTTT. Translation: CASSTGGEAFF.